The subject of this entry is one T cell receptor beta chain. Its recognized antigen is unknown. Per-base qualities were not stored, and no clone one base away is much larger. This sample is part of a study of blood T cells in healthy people across ages (dated by TCRdb to the mid-2010s). At the level of the whole study: In model experiments, roughly one uniquely barcoded TCR beta cDNA molecule per two T cells was captured by template switching. Using deep sequencing normalized with unique cDNA molecular identifiers, the study measured how TCR beta repertoire diversity changes with age. Four age groups were formed from the donors: young (average 16 years), middle-aged (approximately 40), aged (62) and long-lived (roughly 81). To avoid experimental bias, donors of different ages were randomly spread across the sequencing lanes. For two donors (one aged 18 to 30 and one aged 80 or older), the study analyzed two additional independent replicas of 1 million unique cDNA reads from the same blood draw.

Libraries were made using 5' RACE. Sequencing was carried out with an Illumina HiSeq 2500. A second PCR of roughly 7 to 11 cycles was performed with a sample-barcoded 5' primer and a J-beta primer mix. Each TCR beta cDNA molecule received a unique molecular identifier from a template-switch 5' adaptor carrying 12 random nucleotides. At least 3 million CDR3-containing paired-end reads were obtained from each sample. All of the RNA was converted into first-strand cDNA using the Mint cDNA synthesis kit, with a TRBC-specific oligonucleotide serving as the primer. Following uracil-DNA glycosylase treatment, all cDNA underwent a first 18-cycle PCR with the universal primers M1SS and BC2_uni_R. The published analysis was carried out like this. For normalization, 1 million high-quality reads were randomly selected from each sample, with every read carrying a distinct molecular identifier. Reads sharing molecular identifiers were discarded rather than binned into consensus sequences. MiTCR, run with a Q25 quality threshold and the strictest error-elimination algorithm, handled CDR3 identification, clonotype clustering and error correction. Lower-bound total TCR beta diversity was estimated with a nonparametric unseen species model using Euler transformation. TCRdb handled the public reads itself, with Q25 trimming in fastp and clone calling in MiXCR, and kept productive beta chains. Each record represents a unique CDR3 protein, reported with the most common genes and DNA among its rows. The V and J calls come from TCRdb's annotation, not from the publication. In this sample the table shows more than 800,000 distinct CDR3 sequences, under 30% of which occur a single time. Clones ranked in the top ten supply 15% to 20% of the sample.

Study-level results and caveats: There was a strong correlation between observed TCR beta diversity and the percentage of naive T cells measured by flow cytometry. Because profiling used bulk unsorted PBMCs, naive and antigen-experienced compartments could not be compared conclusively. Because the CMV infection status of the donors was unknown, age-related changes in expanded clonotypes may potentially have been confounded. Total diversity estimates from one million sequenced T cells were considered lower bounds and underestimates. As age increased, observed TCR beta diversity per million T cells dropped in a roughly linear way, and a significant reduction was already evident by age about 40. Compared with the aged group, the long-lived group had more naive CD4+ T cells, fewer expanded clones and increased TCR diversity, suggesting age selection.

Systemically healthy Caucasian individuals from Russia, 35 to 50 in total and aged about 6 to 95 years, were included as donors. Around 9.8 milliliters of peripheral blood were collected from each donor into EDTA-treated Vacutainer tubes. PBMCs were isolated by Ficoll-Paque density-gradient centrifugation, with at least 7 million obtained per sample. Trizol reagent was used to extract total RNA from the PBMCs, yielding at least 5.5 micrograms per sample. For every donor, an aliquot of PBMCs went through flow cytometry to measure the percentages of naive CD45RAhigh/CD27high T cells. Taken from cysteine to phenylalanine, the CDR3 has 14 residues. Here the CDR3 DNA is all that survives: 42 bases in frame from base 1. The germline V gene provides CDR1 SGHRS and CDR2 YFSETQ. V is reduced by 6 bases and J by 7 bases, leaving a spacing of 19 bases between them.

Here the chain combines TRBV5-1 and TRBJ1-2; a confident D gene designation cannot be given. Sequences were obtained from blood. The receptor was isolated from a woman aged 80 or over in good health. The sequenced DNA is TGCGCCAGCAAAAGAGACATACGGGAAGGTGGCTACACCTTC. Its translation is CASKRDIREGGYTF.